These 27 T cell receptor beta chains were all obtained from the same sample, sequenced in a study of T cell responses to AZD1222 COVID-19 vaccine (TCRdb year 2021). Library preparation used the immunoSEQ multiplex PCR assay. TCRdb took this table from immuneACCESS and kept in-frame rearrangements with V and J called. Such tables lack part of the clones; where checked against another copy, unresolved V genes explain under half of the gap, and the rest is unexplained. This sample lists roughly 110,000 clones; 80% to 90% were detected once. Clones ranked in the top ten supply 5.5% to 8.5% of the sample. According to the study, the label for this sample's time point signals: baseline before first vaccination. Material: peripheral blood, obtained on day 0 of AZD1222 vaccination. These receptors came from an adult in good health.

This sequence joins TRBV7-8 and TRBJ2-2; TRBD1 aligns across 8 bases. The V gene's germline CDR1 is SGHVS and CDR2 FQNEAQ. The CDR3 sequence is 15 residues long. After removal of 3 bases from V and 1 base from J, the junction contained 1 base not matched to a gene. CDR3 residues: CASSLDRVNTGELFF. In DNA, the CDR3 is TGTGCCAGCAGCTTGGACAGGGTGAACACCGGGGAGCTGTTTTTT.

This sequence joins TRBV2 and TRBJ2-1; D unclear. CDR1 and CDR2 from the germline V gene are SNHLY and FYNNEI. The CDR3 totals 11 residues. Trimming took off 6 bases at V and 6 bases at J, with 6 bases between the two ends. The CDR3 bases are TGTGCCAGCAGCGGCTTCAATGAGCAGTTCTTC. Its translation is CASSGFNEQFF.

This chain uses TRBV27 with TRBJ2-1, with 10 bases fitting TRBD1. The CDR3 sequence is 15 residues long. The germline CDR1 and CDR2 sequences are MNHEY and SMNVEV (reference sequence). V lost 4 bases and J lost 5; bases outside the gene matches: 5. The CDR3 protein is CASSSQTGGNNEQFF. The CDR3, as DNA: TGTGCCAGCAGTTCCCAGACAGGGGGCAACAATGAGCAGTTCTTC.

The rearrangement joins TRBV28 to TRBJ2-2, with TRBD2 matching 10 bases. This CDR3 is built from 14 residues. Germline lookup yields CDR1 MDHEN and CDR2 SYDVKM. V shed 9 bases, J shed 4 bases, and the junction held 5 bases outside the gene matches. The CDR3 region has the DNA TGTGCCAGTCGGCTAGCGGGAGTCACCGGGGAGCTGTTTTTT. Its translation: CASRLAGVTGELFF.

This chain joins TRBV12-3 or TRBV12-4 and TRBJ2-3; D is possibly TRBD2 (6 bases). Trimming took off 5 bases at V and 7 bases at J, with 13 bases between the two ends. The CDR3 consists of 13 residues. The CDR3 DNA follows: TGTGCCAGCAGTCCCGCCGGAGGGAATACGCAGTATTTT. The encoded protein is CASSPAGGNTQYF.

The gene calls are TRBV9 and TRBJ2-7; D gene unclear. Germline assignment: CDR1 SGDLS and CDR2 YYNGEE. V was cut by 3 bases and J by 6 bases, with 13 bases left in between. The CDR3 loop spans 13 amino acids. CDR3 loop: CASSAYSQSEQYF. CDR3 coding DNA: TGTGCCAGCAGCGCGTACAGTCAATCCGAGCAGTACTTC. Combining the CDR3 with reference TRBV9 and TRBJ2-7 gives the whole variable domain DSGVTQTPKHLITATGQRVTLRCSPRSGDLSVYWYQQSLDQGLQFLIQYYNGEERAKGNILERFSAQQFPDLHSELNLSSLELGDSALYFCASSAYSQSEQYFGPGTRLTVT.

The genes are TRBV5-6 and TRBJ2-4; D unresolved. Germline V gives CDR1 SGHDT, CDR2 YYEEEE. This CDR3 contains 16 residues. Trimming stripped 0 bases from V and 0 bases from J, with 10 bases between. This chain's CDR3 is CASSLAQVLAKNIQYF. The DNA for the CDR3 is TGTGCCAGCAGCTTGGCTCAGGTACTAGCCAAAAACATTCAGTACTTC.

The chain carries TRBV19 and TRBJ2-5; no firm D call. Per germline, CDR1 LNHDA and CDR2 SQIVND (reference sequence). V was pared by 4 bases and J by 5 bases, with 8 bases between. The length of the CDR3 is 12 residues. DNA for the CDR3: TGTGCCAGTAGTAGTGGCGCGGAGACCCAGTACTTC. Translating it yields CASSSGAETQYF.

The V gene is TRBV5-1, the J gene TRBJ2-7, with a tentative D call TRBD2 (6 bases). Trimming removed 4 bases at V and 2 bases at J, with 13 bases between. CDR1 and CDR2 (germline): SGHRS, YFSETQ. The CDR3 is 14 amino acids. The CDR3 bases are TGCGCCAGCAGCGGGGACTCGGAAACCTACGAGCAGTACTTC. Amino acid sequence: CASSGDSETYEQYF.

The chain has TRBV12-3 or TRBV12-4 and TRBJ2-2; no reliable D call. V shed 3 bases and J shed 3 bases, with 5 bases lying between them. The CDR3 covers 13 residues. This CDR3 reads CASSLHDTGELFF. As DNA, the CDR3 is TGTGCCAGCAGTTTGCATGACACCGGGGAGCTGTTTTTT.

This clone was counted once. The V and J genes are TRBV5-1 and TRBJ2-7; 8 bases line up with TRBD2. In germline, CDR1 is SGHRS, CDR2 YFSETQ. This CDR3 comprises 13 residues. J was trimmed by 3 bases and V by 5 bases; bases with no gene match: 4. CDR3 loop: CASRTGTSYEQYF. The CDR3 nucleotides are TGCGCCAGCAGAACCGGGACTAGCTACGAGCAGTACTTC.

This chain uses TRBV28 with TRBJ1-2; 10 bases are shared with TRBD1. The CDR3 has 16 amino acids. Trimming took 5 bases from V and 5 from J; bases not matched to a gene: 11. Germline V gene sequence: CDR1 MDHEN, CDR2 SYDVKM. CDR3 sequence (DNA): TGTGCCAGCAGTCGGTCGACAGGGGGCAACGGGTATGGCTACACCTTC. This sequence encodes CASSRSTGGNGYGYTF.

The chain uses TRBV14 and TRBJ1-2; perhaps TRBD1 as D (5 bases). V dropped 4 bases and J dropped 5 bases, with 20 bases sitting between them. This CDR3 contains 16 residues. The germline V gene has CDR1 SGHDN and CDR2 FVKESK. The CDR3 DNA is TGTGCCAGCAGCCTGTTCGGGGCAAGTAAACTATATGGCTACACCTTC. Amino acid sequence: CASSLFGASKLYGYTF.

This clone was found once. The chain combines TRBV7-2 with TRBJ1-5, with TRBD1 identical over 10 bases. The V gene end was trimmed by 6 bases and the J gene end by 6 bases; junction bases not matched to a gene: 5. Germline V gene sequence: CDR1 SGHTA, CDR2 FQGNSA. This CDR3 is built from 14 residues. The CDR3 here is CASRRQGAGQPQHF. The CDR3 coding sequence is TGTGCCAGCAGGCGACAGGGGGCAGGTCAGCCCCAGCATTTT.

The chain combines TRBV30 with TRBJ1-6; TRBD1 is a possible D gene (6 bases). This CDR3 spans 12 amino acids. Trimming left V 2 bases short and J 10 bases short, with 9 bases between. The germline V gene encodes CDR1 GTSNPN and CDR2 SVGIG (reference sequence). This CDR3 reads CAWSPGVSPLHF. The CDR3 bases are TGTGCCTGGAGTCCAGGGGTATCACCCCTCCACTTT.

The J gene is TRBJ2-6, the V gene TRBV7-3, with unresolved D. V was trimmed by 1 base and J by 0 bases, leaving 10 bases between them. Germline V gives CDR1 SGHTA, CDR2 FQGTGA. The CDR3 spans 17 residues. The CDR3 DNA sequence: TGTGCCAGCAGCTTAAGGCCAGGTGGCTCTGGGGCCAACGTCCTGACTTTC. Amino acids: CASSLRPGGSGANVLTF.

The rearrangement uses TRBV2 and TRBJ2-3, with TRBD1 matching 9 bases. The CDR3 is made up of 14 amino acids. Germline V gene data show CDR1 as SNHLY and CDR2 as FYNNEI. The trim removed 4 bases at V and 6 bases at J, leaving 5 bases unmatched. The CDR3 sequence is CASSGGQGIDTQYF. Written as DNA, the CDR3 is TGTGCCAGCAGTGGGGGACAGGGCATTGATACGCAGTATTTT. Full variable domain (rest looked up from reference TRBV2 and TRBJ2-3): EPEVTQTPSHQVTQMGQEVILRCVPISNHLYFYWYRQILGQKVEFLVSFYNNEISEKSEIFDDQFSVERPDGSNFTLKIRSTKLEDSAMYFCASSGGQGIDTQYFGPGTRLTVL.

This chain uses TRBV6-5 with TRBJ1-1; D gene unclear. This CDR3 contains 12 residues. V lost 0 bases to trimming and J lost 1 base, with 0 bases between them. Germline CDR1 MNHEY, CDR2 SVGAGI. For the CDR3, the DNA is TGTGCCAGCAGTTACTCGAACACTGAAGCTTTCTTT. Protein sequence: CASSYSNTEAFF.

This chain joins TRBV7-2 and TRBJ1-2; D not resolved. From germline, CDR1 is SGHTA and CDR2 FQGNSA. Trimming removed 5 bases at V and 1 base at J, with 8 bases between. CDR3 length: 13 residues. The CDR3 protein is CASSPDYNYGYTF. In nucleotides, the CDR3 is TGTGCCAGCAGCCCTGACTATAACTATGGCTACACCTTC.

The gene calls are TRBV28 and TRBJ2-5; TRBD2 agrees at 7 bases. The CDR3 extends over 14 amino acids. Germline V lookup: CDR1 MDHEN, CDR2 SYDVKM. The V segment lost 5 bases and the J segment 1 base; nucleotides outside the gene matches: 4. CDR3 coding DNA: TGTGCCAGCAGTCCAGCGGGGATCCAAGAGACCCAGTACTTC. This gives the protein CASSPAGIQETQYF. Full variable domain (outside the CDR3, taken from reference TRBV28 and TRBJ2-5): DVKVTQSSRYLVKRTGEKVFLECVQDMDHENMFWYRQDPGLGLRLIYFSYDVKMKEKGDIPEGYSVSREKKERFSLILESASTNQTSMYLCASSPAGIQETQYFGPGTRLLVL.

The chain couples TRBV5-6 to TRBJ2-7, with TRBD2 matching over 8 bases. This CDR3 spans 17 amino acids. Germline CDR1 is SGHDT and CDR2 is YYEEEE. With V trimmed by 4 bases and J by 6 bases, 18 bases remained unmatched. This CDR3 is CASSAGLREEPLREQYF. Written as DNA, the CDR3 is TGTGCCAGCAGCGCAGGACTGCGGGAGGAACCTTTACGCGAGCAGTACTTC.

The V and J genes are TRBV7-2 and TRBJ1-3; TRBD1 matches at 8 bases. V shed 3 bases and J 4 bases; nucleotides not matched to a gene: 11. Germline V lookup: CDR1 SGHTA, CDR2 FQGNSA. CDR3 length equals 17 residues. Written as DNA, the CDR3 is TGTGCCAGCAGCTTCGGCAGGGGGCGCAGTGTGGGAAACACCATATATTTT. Protein product: CASSFGRGRSVGNTIYF.

The chain combines TRBV7-8 with TRBJ1-2; D ambiguous. V shed 2 bases and J shed 4 bases, with 5 bases lying between them. Germline CDR1 reads SGHVS; CDR2 reads FQNEAQ. CDR3 length: 12 residues. The CDR3 DNA is TGTGCCAGCAGCTTATCCCCCTATGGCTACACCTTC. Translating it yields CASSLSPYGYTF.

The chain uses TRBV4-2 and TRBJ1-6; unclear D gene. The germline V gene has CDR1 LGHNA and CDR2 YNFKEQ. There are 15 residues in the CDR3. Trimming pared 4 bases from V and 6 bases from J, leaving 13 bases between. The CDR3 here is CASSPDPFPNSPLHF. The DNA of the CDR3 is TGTGCCAGCAGCCCAGACCCCTTTCCTAATTCACCCCTCCACTTT.

The genes are TRBV14 and TRBJ2-3; 13 bases align to TRBD2. J was trimmed by 4 bases and V by 1 base; bases with no gene match: 14. Germline values: CDR1 SGHDN, CDR2 FVKESK. This CDR3 region has 20 residues. The CDR3 coding sequence is TGTGCCAGCAGCCAAGTAGGTTGGACTAGCGGGAGAATAGATGCAGATACGCAGTATTTT. The encoded protein is CASSQVGWTSGRIDADTQYF.

The rearrangement uses TRBV28 and TRBJ1-1, with TRBD1 matching 12 bases. V lost 3 bases, J lost 1 base, and 12 bases stayed unmatched. This CDR3 contains 19 residues. Germline values: CDR1 MDHEN, CDR2 SYDVKM. CDR3 sequence reads: CASSFQGQGARLSNTEAFF. The CDR3 region has the DNA TGTGCCAGCAGTTTTCAGGGACAGGGGGCCCGTCTTTCGAACACTGAAGCTTTCTTT.

V is TRBV11-2 and J is TRBJ2-2; no clear D gene. This CDR3 comprises 13 residues. Looked up from germline, CDR1 is SGHAT and CDR2 is FQNNGV. V gave up 10 bases and J gave up 4 bases, with 13 bases separating them. The chain's CDR3 is CATGALATGELFF. The CDR3 DNA reads as TGTGCCACCGGAGCTTTGGCCACCGGGGAGCTGTTTTTT.